The 21 T cell receptor beta chains reported below all come from one sample, sequenced in a study of T cell responses to AZD1222 COVID-19 vaccine. Data came from immunoSEQ multiplex PCR; TCRdb stores just in-frame clones and leaves some out. Of about 99,000 clones detected, less than 95% appear once; the ten largest clones hold about 5%. This specimen consisted of peripheral blood, obtained on day 0 of AZD1222 vaccination. Receptors originate from an adult in good health.

This chain uses TRBV6-2 or TRBV6-3 with TRBJ1-2; 9 positions agree with TRBD1. With 5 bases clipped from V and 5 bases from J, the junction kept 0 bases outside the gene matches. Germline values: CDR1 MNHEY, CDR2 SVGEGT. The CDR3 has 12 residues. The CDR3 sequence is CASSGQGYGYTF. In DNA, the CDR3 is TGTGCCAGCAGTGGACAGGGGTATGGCTACACCTTC.

The chain carries TRBV5-1 and TRBJ1-6; 7 bases are shared with TRBD1. CDR3 size: 14 residues. Germline CDR1 and CDR2: SGHRS and YFSETQ. V shed 2 bases, J shed 6 bases, and the junction held 2 bases outside the gene matches. The DNA of the CDR3 is TGCGCCAGCAGCTTCAGGGGGTTTAATTCACCCCTCCACTTT. This encodes CASSFRGFNSPLHF.

The V and J genes are TRBV2 and TRBJ2-3; a possible D gene is TRBD1 (6 bases). The CDR3 sequence is 14 residues long. The V gene lost 9 bases and the J gene lost 3 bases, with 16 bases spanning the gap. CDR1 and CDR2 from the germline V gene are SNHLY and FYNNEI. This chain's CDR3 is CASRQGGLTDTQYF. CDR3 bases: TGTGCCAGTCGACAAGGGGGTCTTACAGATACGCAGTATTTT.

The chain is built from TRBV19 and TRBJ2-7, with D maybe TRBD2 (6 bases). This CDR3 region has 15 residues. From germline, CDR1 is LNHDA and CDR2 SQIVND (reference sequence). The V end was cut by 5 bases, the J end by 4 bases, with 18 bases between. The CDR3 sequence is CASSSGESHVYEQYF. As DNA, the CDR3 is TGTGCCAGTAGTTCGGGAGAGAGTCACGTATACGAGCAGTACTTC.

The V call is TRBV6-5, the J call TRBJ1-2; TRBD1 matches 8 bases. The CDR3 contains 12 residues. Trimming at V came to 6 bases and at J to 8 bases, leaving 5 bases not matched to a gene. CDR1 MNHEY and CDR2 SVGAGI come from the germline V gene. CDR3 protein: CASRRTGLGYTF. CDR3 sequence (DNA): TGTGCCAGCAGGAGGACAGGGTTGGGCTACACCTTC.

The V call is TRBV20-1, the J call TRBJ2-7; possibly TRBD2 for D (5 bases). This CDR3 is 16 amino acids long. V gave up 3 bases and J gave up 3 bases, with 21 bases separating them. The germline gives CDR1 DFQATT, CDR2 SNEGSKA (reference sequence). In DNA form, the CDR3 reads TGCAGTGCTAGTGGTCTTTCGGGGTCCCTCAACTACGAGCAGTACTTC. Translating gives CSASGLSGSLNYEQYF.

This clone was found once. This chain uses TRBV7-8 with TRBJ2-1; 12 nucleotides agree with TRBD2. V lost 5 bases and J lost 12; bases outside the gene matches: 8. Germline V gene sequence: CDR1 SGHVS, CDR2 FQNEAQ. This CDR3 is built from 14 residues. The CDR3 reads CASSTPSGGALQFF. The CDR3 DNA is TGTGCCAGCAGCACCCCTAGCGGGGGGGCCCTGCAGTTCTTC.

This chain joins TRBV4-3 and TRBJ1-5; maybe TRBD1 (5 bases). V was pared by 3 bases and J by 0 bases, with 6 bases between. This CDR3 has 14 residues. The germline CDR1 and CDR2 sequences are LGHNA and YSLEER. This CDR3 reads CASSHTGSNQPQHF. CDR3 DNA: TGCGCCAGCAGCCATACAGGTAGCAATCAGCCCCAGCATTTT.

The chain recombines TRBV11-3 with TRBJ2-6; TRBD1 matches 10 bases. The CDR3 totals 16 residues. J was trimmed by 3 bases and V by 4 bases; bases with no gene match: 3. The germline V gene encodes CDR1 SGHNT and CDR2 YENEEA. CDR3 protein: CASSSGQGNGANVLTF. The DNA of the CDR3 is TGTGCCAGCAGCTCGGGACAGGGGAATGGGGCCAACGTCCTGACTTTC.

The V call is TRBV3-1 (or the pseudogene TRBV3-2), the J call TRBJ2-3, with D hard to call. V lost 4 bases and J lost 1, with 12 bases in between. Germline lookup yields CDR1 LGHDT and CDR2 YNNKEL (reference sequence). The CDR3 runs to 15 residues. Written as DNA, the CDR3 is TGTGCCAGCAGCCGCCGGGTATCGGGCACAGATACGCAGTATTTT. Residues: CASSRRVSGTDTQYF.

The chain combines TRBV6-2 or TRBV6-3 with TRBJ1-5; TRBD1 agrees at 9 bases. Germline assignment: CDR1 MNHEY and CDR2 SVGEGT. The junction had 6 bases not matched to a gene; V was cut back by 5 bases and J by 4 bases. This CDR3 has 15 residues. CDR3 amino acids: CASSTWDRVNQPQHF. The CDR3 nucleotides are TGTGCCAGCAGTACCTGGGACAGGGTTAATCAGCCCCAGCATTTT.

The chain couples TRBV7-9 to TRBJ2-1; D is unresolved. The germline V gene encodes CDR1 SEHNR and CDR2 FQNEAQ (reference sequence). Trimming pared 4 bases from V and 2 bases from J, leaving 9 bases between. The CDR3 extends over 14 amino acids. The CDR3 spells CASSSDPTYNEQFF. The CDR3 nucleotides read TGTGCCAGCAGCTCGGACCCGACCTACAATGAGCAGTTCTTC.

The chain employs TRBV6-5 and TRBJ1-1, with D possibly being TRBD1 (5 bases). Trimming took off 4 bases at V and 7 bases at J, with 16 bases between the two ends. CDR3 length: 14 amino acids. CDR1 MNHEY and CDR2 SVGAGI come from the germline V gene. The CDR3: CASSSQTASYEAFF. The CDR3 nucleotides are TGTGCCAGCAGTTCTCAGACAGCGAGTTATGAAGCTTTCTTT.

The chain employs TRBV10-1 and TRBJ1-1; 7 bases agree with TRBD1. In germline, CDR1 is WNHNN, CDR2 SYGVQD (reference sequence). J lost 4 bases, V lost 8 bases, and 13 bases had no gene match. The CDR3 is 15 residues long. The DNA of the CDR3 is TGCGCCAGCTTTCTGAGGGGGCACCACATCACTGAAGCTTTCTTT. It translates to CASFLRGHHITEAFF.

This chain uses TRBV5-1 with TRBJ2-7, with D tentatively TRBD1 (6 bases). Trimming took 6 bases from V and 6 from J, leaving 19 bases between them. The CDR3 runs to 14 residues. Germline V CDR1 and CDR2: SGHRS, YFSETQ. In DNA form, the CDR3 reads TGCGCCAGCAAGAGCAGAGGAGAGGGGGTCGAGCAGTACTTC. This sequence encodes CASKSRGEGVEQYF.

The chain joins TRBV9 to TRBJ1-4; D call uncertain. Deletions cut 4 bases from V and 12 bases from J, with 22 bases between. This CDR3 region has 15 residues. Germline-derived CDR1 and CDR2 are SGDLS and YYNGEE. CDR3 sequence: CASSPRASGTGELFF. DNA for the CDR3: TGTGCCAGCAGCCCCCGAGCGAGCGGCACGGGAGAACTGTTTTTT.

The J gene is TRBJ2-7, the V gene TRBV5-6; no definite D call. V lost 0 bases, J lost 5 bases, and 12 bases lay in between. The CDR3 length is 14 residues. Germline CDR1 and CDR2: SGHDT and YYEEEE. The CDR3 reads CASSLVGVGHEQYF. The CDR3 nucleotides read TGTGCCAGCAGCTTGGTTGGCGTGGGCCACGAGCAGTACTTC. The complete variable domain, with remaining parts taken from reference TRBV5-6 and TRBJ2-7, reads DAGVTQSPTHLIKTRGQQVTLRCSPKSGHDTVSWYQQALGQGPQFIFQYYEEEERQRGNFPDRFSGHQFPNYSSELNVNALLLGDSALYLCASSLVGVGHEQYFGPGTRLTVT.

The V call is TRBV7-8, the J call TRBJ1-4; D remains ambiguous. Germline-derived CDR1 and CDR2 are SGHVS and FQNEAQ. The V and J ends lost 1 base and 7 bases respectively, with 22 bases between them. The CDR3 sequence is 18 residues long. Here the CDR3 reads CASSLDGRSQPLPEKLFF. DNA of the CDR3: TGTGCCAGCAGCTTAGATGGTAGGTCACAGCCCTTACCTGAAAAACTGTTTTTT.

The chain links TRBV11-2 to TRBJ2-1; TRBD1 matches at 8 bases. With 5 bases clipped from V and 9 bases from J, the junction kept 9 bases outside the gene matches. Germline V gene sequence: CDR1 SGHAT, CDR2 FQNNGV. The CDR3 loop spans 14 amino acids. The CDR3 region is CASSARPGGTEQFF. The CDR3 nucleotides are TGTGCCAGCAGCGCCAGACCAGGGGGCACTGAGCAGTTCTTC.

V is TRBV27 and J is TRBJ2-7; a possible D gene is TRBD2 (6 bases). CDR1 is MNHEY, CDR2 SMNVEV, per germline (reference sequence). Trimming stripped 8 bases from V and 2 bases from J, with 13 bases between. The CDR3 is 13 residues long. The CDR3 nucleotides read TGTGCCAGCTGGTCCGGGACTGCCTACGAGCAGTACTTC. Translated, it gives CASWSGTAYEQYF.

This clone came up once. The chain carries TRBV7-8 and TRBJ1-4; TRBD1 is a possible D gene (5 bases). The germline V and J ends were trimmed by 5 bases and 8 bases, with 15 bases remaining between them. There are 14 residues in the CDR3. Germline V lookup: CDR1 SGHVS, CDR2 FQNEAQ. DNA for the CDR3: TGTGCCAGCAGCCCACCCGGGGCGCGGGAAAAACTGTTTTTT. Its protein product is CASSPPGAREKLFF. Full variable domain (remainder filled in from reference TRBV7-8 and TRBJ1-4): GAGVSQSPRYKVAKRGQDVALRCDPISGHVSLFWYQQALGQGPEFLTYFQNEAQLDKSGLPSDRFFAERPEGSVSTLKIQRTQQEDSAVYLCASSPPGAREKLFFGSGTQLSVL.